These 9 T cell receptor beta chains share one sample of origin, sequenced in a study of human T cells and chemical hapten exposure (dated by TCRdb to the early 2020s). In light of the paper, this sample's time point label describes: pre-sensitization, week 0. This sample's treatment or condition label indicates: therapeutic diphenylcyclopropenone sensitization with weekly scalp DPC. The library was generated by RACE. Sequenced on a NextSeq 500. TCRdb trimmed public reads at Q25 via fastp, called clones via MiXCR and kept in-frame beta chains. For every CDR3 protein sequence, its rows merge into one entry that carries the most common genes and DNA. The sample yields 150,000 to 200,000 distinct CDR3 sequences; around 30% were counted once. The ten top clones hold 2.5% to 3.5% of the sample. Sample: whole blood, taken in connection with sensitization to the hapten diphenylcyclopropenone (DPC). These receptors were obtained from a woman aged 25 to 39 with alopecia areata. Some clones in this sample may be carry-over from other donors' samples.

This clonotype appeared a few times. The chain uses TRBV28 and TRBJ1-1; a weak D match, TRBD1 (5 bases). The CDR3 is 14 residues long. V shed 3 bases and J shed 1 base, with 9 bases lying between them. CDR1 is MDHEN, CDR2 SYDVKM, per germline. The CDR3 bases are TGTGCCAGCAGTTTCGACAGTAGGAACACTGAAGCTTTCTTT. This gives the protein CASSFDSRNTEAFF.

V and J are TRBV7-6 and TRBJ1-5; D gene uncertain. This CDR3 is 18 amino acids long. From germline, CDR1 is SGHVS and CDR2 FNYEAQ. Trimming stripped 3 bases from V and 1 base from J, with 19 bases between. The CDR3 DNA follows: TGTGCCAGCAGCTTTCATCGAGACGCTCGAGGGAGCAATCAGCCCCAGCATTTT. It encodes CASSFHRDARGSNQPQHF.

This clonotype was counted a few times. The gene calls are TRBV20-1 and TRBJ1-5, with 8 positions matching TRBD1. Trimming cost V 3 bases and J 4 bases; bases outside gene matches: 11. The CDR3 length is 16 residues. Germline CDR1 and CDR2: DFQATT and SNEGSKA (reference sequence). The CDR3 protein is CSARDRDRRLNQPQHF. CDR3 DNA: TGCAGTGCTAGGGACCGGGACAGGCGCCTAAATCAGCCCCAGCATTTT.

The rearrangement uses TRBV7-6 and TRBJ1-1; D remains unclear. CDR1 is SGHVS and CDR2 is FNYEAQ in the germline V gene. V was cut by 2 bases and J by 9 bases, with 10 bases left in between. The CDR3 totals 12 residues. The CDR3 DNA sequence: TGTGCCAGCAGCTTAAACCCAGACCAAGCTTTCTTT. Translated, it gives CASSLNPDQAFF.

In this sample, this clonotype turned up a few times. The rearrangement uses TRBV7-9 and TRBJ2-3; D may be TRBD1 (5 bases). The CDR3 spans 14 residues. The V end lost 3 bases, the J end lost 1 base, and 8 bases lay between the germline ends. The germline gives CDR1 SEHNR, CDR2 FQNEAQ (reference sequence). CDR3 amino acids: CASSFEGGTDTQYF. The CDR3 bases are TGTGCCAGCAGCTTTGAAGGGGGCACAGATACGCAGTATTTT. Based on the CDR3 plus reference TRBV7-9 and TRBJ2-3, the full variable domain is DTGVSQNPRHKITKRGQNVTFRCDPISEHNRLYWYRQTLGQGPEFLTYFQNEAQLEKSRLLSDRFSAERPKGSFSTLEIQRTEQGDSAMYLCASSFEGGTDTQYFGPGTRLTVL.

CDR3: CASSRSRQTGMGGELFF. As DNA, the CDR3 is TGTGCCAGCAGCCGCTCCCGACAGACGGGTATGGGCGGGGAGCTGTTTTTT. The rearrangement joins TRBV5-4 to TRBJ2-2; D is possibly TRBD1 (5 bases). Looked up from germline, CDR1 is SGHNT and CDR2 is YYREEE (reference sequence). This CDR3 comprises 17 residues. Trimming left V 4 bases short and J 7 bases short, with 23 bases between.

The chain links TRBV6-2 or TRBV6-3 to TRBJ1-1; weak D call: TRBD1 (5 bases). Trimming took off 6 bases at V and 7 bases at J, with 21 bases between the two ends. Germline V gives CDR1 MNHEY, CDR2 SVGEGT. The CDR3 has 15 amino acids. CDR3: CASSPLFPRQFEAFF. The CDR3 coding sequence is TGTGCCAGCAGCCCTCTATTTCCCCGACAGTTTGAAGCTTTCTTT.

This clonotype was observed a handful of times. CDR3 in DNA: TGTGCCAGCAGCTTACTGACAGGGGGTGGTGTGGAGCAGTACTTC. It is translated as CASSLLTGGGVEQYF. This rearrangement joins TRBV7-9 to TRBJ2-7; TRBD1 matches 9 bases. Germline V lookup: CDR1 SEHNR, CDR2 FQNEAQ (reference sequence). The junction had 9 bases not matched to a gene; V was cut back by 2 bases and J by 7 bases. There are 15 residues in the CDR3.

The rearrangement links TRBV28 to TRBJ2-7; D remains ambiguous. The CDR3 sequence is 12 residues long. Germline-derived CDR1 and CDR2 are MDHEN and SYDVKM. Trimming took 2 bases from V and 2 from J, leaving 4 bases between them. The chain's CDR3 is CASSLQTYEQYF. In DNA, the CDR3 is TGTGCCAGCAGTTTACAGACCTACGAGCAGTACTTC. The full variable domain, in which reference TRBV28 and TRBJ2-7 provide the parts outside the CDR3, is DVKVTQSSRYLVKRTGEKVFLECVQDMDHENMFWYRQDPGLGLRLIYFSYDVKMKEKGDIPEGYSVSREKKERFSLILESASTNQTSMYLCASSLQTYEQYFGPGTRLTVT.